The 9 T cell receptor beta chains reported below all come from one sample, sequenced in a study of CD8 T cells in Susac syndrome. RNA, at roughly 0.45 to 1 ug, was reverse transcribed with random hexamers. TCRdb fed the immunoSEQ multiplex PCR reads into MiXCR, producing one record per CDR3 protein. The sample lists around 81,000 distinct CDR3 sequences, 94% seen once, with about 0.9% in the top ten. The sample consisted of CD8+ T cells from PBMCs. These receptors all stem from a human donor with Susac syndrome.

The V gene is TRBV3-1, the J gene TRBJ1-2; D perhaps matches TRBD1 (6 bases). V was pared by 1 base and J by 6 bases, with 12 bases between. The CDR3 runs 14 residues. The germline V gene encodes CDR1 LGHDT and CDR2 YNNKEL (reference sequence). CDR3 coding DNA: TGTGCCAGCAGCCAAGGAACAGGGCTTAATGGCTACACCTTC. Residues: CASSQGTGLNGYTF.

In its sample, this clonotype was seen once. This chain links TRBV7-9 with TRBJ2-1; D may be TRBD1 (6 bases). The V end was cut by 2 bases, the J end by 4 bases, with 12 bases between. Per germline, CDR1 SEHNR and CDR2 FQNEAQ (reference sequence). The CDR3 is 15 amino acids. The CDR3 sequence: CASSLLGQKYNEQFF. The CDR3 coding sequence is TGTGCCAGCAGCTTATTAGGACAGAAATACAATGAGCAGTTCTTC.

This sequence joins TRBV21-1 and TRBJ2-5. TRBV21-1 corresponds to a pseudogene. CDR3 length: 12 residues. CDR3 residues: CASSKIAETQYF. The CDR3 DNA reads as TGTGCCAGCAGCAAAATAGCAGAGACCCAGTACTTC.

The rearrangement links TRBV9 to TRBJ2-3; TRBD1 is a possible D gene (5 bases). The CDR3 totals 12 residues. Per the germline V gene, CDR1 is SGDLS and CDR2 is YYNGEE. V was shortened by 5 bases and J by 5 bases, with 9 bases between the two germline ends. The CDR3 nucleotides are TGTGCCAGCAGTGGGGCGAGAGATACGCAGTATTTT. Translation: CASSGARDTQYF.

The J gene is TRBJ2-7, the V gene TRBV7-9; TRBD1 matches at 7 bases. The CDR3 has 12 residues. The ends lost 5 bases at V and 3 bases at J; junction bases unmatched: 1. From germline, CDR1 is SEHNR and CDR2 FQNEAQ (reference sequence). This CDR3 reads CASSRQGYEQYF. In nucleotides, the CDR3 is TGTGCCAGCAGCCGACAGGGCTACGAGCAGTACTTC.

The chain is built from TRBV9 and TRBJ2-7; 9 bases line up with TRBD2. The germline V gene encodes CDR1 SGDLS and CDR2 YYNGEE. The length of the CDR3 is 14 residues. Trimming at V came to 2 bases and at J to 2 bases, leaving 2 bases not matched to a gene. The CDR3 loop is CASSVSGGPYEQYF. Written as DNA, the CDR3 is TGTGCCAGCAGCGTGAGCGGGGGGCCCTACGAGCAGTACTTC.

The chain carries TRBV30 and TRBJ1-1; D is possibly TRBD1 (5 bases). Per the germline V gene, CDR1 is GTSNPN and CDR2 is SVGIG (reference sequence). There are 13 residues in the CDR3. Trimming shortened V by 1 base and J by 5 bases, and 11 bases separated the two germline ends. As DNA, the CDR3 is TGTGCCTGGAGTGAGGGACGAGGGACTGAAGCTTTCTTT. Translating it yields CAWSEGRGTEAFF.

This chain links TRBV12-3 or TRBV12-4 with TRBJ2-3; 8 bases are shared with TRBD1. The V and J ends lost 2 bases and 2 bases, in that order; junction bases with no gene match: 6. The CDR3 runs 16 residues. This chain's CDR3 is CASSLLQGVFTDTQYF. The CDR3 DNA is TGTGCCAGCAGTTTACTACAGGGGGTTTTCACAGATACGCAGTATTTT.

The rearrangement joins TRBV13 to TRBJ2-5; TRBD2 matches at 7 bases. The CDR3 is made up of 15 amino acids. Germline loops: CDR1 PRHDT, CDR2 FYEKMQ (reference sequence). Trimming at V came to 5 bases and at J to 1 base, leaving 7 bases not matched to a gene. The CDR3: CASSTQGLTQETQYF. CDR3 coding DNA: TGTGCCAGCAGCACGCAGGGACTAACCCAAGAGACCCAGTACTTC.